The present TCR beta chain was sequenced within a study of blood T cell repertoires in COVID-19. Study-wide background: The samples span acute and convalescent COVID-19 from the United States, Italy and Spain.

In the study's own analysis: Amplification of reference gene primers was used by the study to estimate nucleated cell counts. Sequencing used immunoSEQ multiplex PCR; TCRdb keeps in-frame clones, though not all of them. Clone size and the V and J calls come from that table; the DNA yielded D and trimming. The sample carries approximately 200,000 clones, around four fifths recorded once. V gave up 7 bases and J gave up 7 bases, with 19 bases separating them. Germline assignment: CDR1 MDHEN and CDR2 SYDVKM. The CDR3 loop spans 14 amino acids. V is TRBV28 and J is TRBJ1-2, with D unclear. The TCR was taken from a young woman with acute or convalescent COVID-19. The specimen sequenced was peripheral blood. The CDR3 coding sequence is TGTGCCAGCACCCCCCGACCGGGAAGTTTTGGCTACACCTTC. It specifies CASTPRPGSFGYTF.